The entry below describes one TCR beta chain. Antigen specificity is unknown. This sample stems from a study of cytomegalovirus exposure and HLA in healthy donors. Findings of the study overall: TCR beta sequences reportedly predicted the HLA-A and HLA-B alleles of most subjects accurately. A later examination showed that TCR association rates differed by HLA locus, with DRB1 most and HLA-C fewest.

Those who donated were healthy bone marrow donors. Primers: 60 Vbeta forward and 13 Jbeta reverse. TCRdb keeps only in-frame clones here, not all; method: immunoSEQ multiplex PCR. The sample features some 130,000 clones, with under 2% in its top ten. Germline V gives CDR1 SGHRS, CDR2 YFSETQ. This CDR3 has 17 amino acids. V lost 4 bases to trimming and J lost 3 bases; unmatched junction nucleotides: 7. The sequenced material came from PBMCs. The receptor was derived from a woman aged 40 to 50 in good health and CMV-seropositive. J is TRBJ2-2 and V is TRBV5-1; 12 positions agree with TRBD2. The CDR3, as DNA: TGCGCCAGCAGCCGGCGGACTAGCGGGATGGACACCGGGGAGCTGTTTTTT. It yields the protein CASSRRTSGMDTGELFF.